These 11 T cell receptor beta chains came from one sample sequenced in a study of cytomegalovirus exposure and HLA in healthy donors. Some clones are missing from TCRdb's copy, which holds only in-frame ones; the method was immunoSEQ multiplex PCR. The sample contains fewer than 150,000 clones, roughly 88% of which appear only once. Source material: PBMCs. The receptors were sampled from a woman aged 18-29 years in good health and CMV-seropositive.

This clone was seen only a few times. The V call is TRBV30, the J call TRBJ1-1; 7 nucleotides line up with TRBD1. The V segment lost 3 bases and the J segment 1 base; nucleotides outside the gene matches: 5. The germline CDR1 and CDR2 sequences are GTSNPN and SVGIG (reference sequence). The CDR3 is made up of 14 amino acids. This CDR3 reads CAWRTGTANTEAFF. In DNA, the CDR3 is TGTGCCTGGAGAACCGGGACAGCGAACACTGAAGCTTTCTTT.

The V call is TRBV6-5, the J call TRBJ2-7; 7 positions agree with TRBD1. CDR1 is MNHEY and CDR2 is SVGAGI in the germline V gene. The CDR3 has 16 amino acids. Losses at the gene ends were 2 bases for V and 3 bases for J; bases not matched to a gene: 10. The CDR3 DNA reads as TGTGCCAGCAGTTACGCGTCCGGGACAGAGATCTACGAGCAGTACTTC. Residues: CASSYASGTEIYEQYF.

The chain employs TRBV7-3 and TRBJ1-1, with 7 bases fitting TRBD1. The CDR3 contains 18 residues. CDR1 and CDR2 from the germline V gene are SGHTA and FQGTGA. After removal of 4 bases from V and 4 bases from J, the junction contained 18 bases not matched to a gene. CDR3 region: CASSSSPTETGRSTEAFF. The CDR3 DNA reads as TGTGCCAGCAGCTCCTCACCCACAGAGACAGGGAGAAGCACTGAAGCTTTCTTT.

The genes are TRBV2 and TRBJ1-2; D possibly corresponds to TRBD1 (5 bases). The V end was cut by 5 bases, the J end by 8 bases, with 18 bases between. In germline, CDR1 is SNHLY, CDR2 FYNNEI. The CDR3 length is 14 residues. The CDR3 coding sequence is TGTGCCAGCAGTCCCTATTTAGGGGCAGAGGGCTACACCTTC. Encoded protein: CASSPYLGAEGYTF.

The chain carries TRBV5-4 and TRBJ2-5; D is ambiguous. From germline, CDR1 is SGHNT and CDR2 YYREEE (reference sequence). The CDR3 consists of 15 residues. Trimming shortened V by 1 base and J by 5 bases, and 15 bases separated the two germline ends. CDR3 bases: TGTGCCAGCAGCTTGTTAGACTTACGAGCCGAGACCCAGTACTTC. Translating gives CASSLLDLRAETQYF.

The chain recombines TRBV28 with TRBJ2-7; TRBD2 matches at 8 bases. J lost 5 bases, V lost 7 bases, and 10 bases had no gene match. The germline CDR1 and CDR2 sequences are MDHEN and SYDVKM. CDR3 length: 14 amino acids. The CDR3 DNA reads TGTGCCAGCACCGGGGGGGCGGGAGTGAACGAGCAGTACTTC. Amino acid sequence: CASTGGAGVNEQYF.

V usage is TRBV7-2 and J usage is TRBJ1-3; a possible D gene is TRBD1 (6 bases). V lost 5 bases and J lost 0, with 11 bases in between. The CDR3 has 15 residues. Per germline, CDR1 SGHTA and CDR2 FQGNSA. CDR3 loop: CASSLRGGSGNTIYF. The CDR3, as DNA: TGTGCCAGCAGCCTTAGGGGGGGCTCTGGAAACACCATATATTTT.

This chain joins TRBV7-9 and TRBJ1-5; D is uncertain. CDR1 is SEHNR and CDR2 is FQNEAQ in the germline V gene (reference sequence). The CDR3 has 14 residues. V was cut by 4 bases and J by 0 bases, with 7 bases left in between. The CDR3 loop reads CASSWANSNQPQHF. The CDR3 region has the DNA TGTGCCAGCAGCTGGGCCAATAGCAATCAGCCCCAGCATTTT.

The chain links TRBV28 to TRBJ1-2; D may be TRBD1 (5 bases). V was clipped by 9 bases and J by 4 bases, with 12 bases between them. CDR1 MDHEN and CDR2 SYDVKM come from the germline V gene. The CDR3 runs to 12 residues. The CDR3 bases are TGTGCCAGTGGCAGGGCGATCTATGGCTACACCTTC. It translates to CASGRAIYGYTF.

This clone was detected once. J is TRBJ1-1 and V is TRBV6-5, with 8 nucleotides matching TRBD1. The CDR3 spans 14 residues. Unmatched junction bases numbered 1, after V lost 3 bases and J lost 1 base. Germline loops: CDR1 MNHEY, CDR2 SVGAGI. DNA for the CDR3: TGTGCCAGCAGTTATGGACAGGGGAACACTGAAGCTTTCTTT. As protein: CASSYGQGNTEAFF.

This clone was recorded once. CDR3 nucleotide sequence: TGTGCCAGCAGCCTTATCCCGACAGGGTTGGGCGGCTACACCTTC. This sequence encodes CASSLIPTGLGGYTF. This rearrangement joins TRBV28 to TRBJ1-2; 7 bases align to TRBD1. The CDR3 extends over 15 amino acids. The germline gives CDR1 MDHEN, CDR2 SYDVKM. V was pared by 6 bases and J by 8 bases, with 15 bases of the junction left unmatched.